This T cell receptor beta chain was retrieved from a study of blood T cells in healthy people across ages (dated by TCRdb to between 2015 and 2017). The study in broad terms: In model experiments, roughly one uniquely barcoded TCR beta cDNA molecule per two T cells was captured by template switching. To avoid experimental bias, donors of different ages were distributed randomly across sequencing lanes. Age-related changes in TCR beta repertoire diversity were measured in the study by deep sequencing normalized with unique cDNA molecular identifiers. For two donors (one aged 18 to 30 and one aged 80 or older), the study analyzed two additional independent replicas of 1 million unique cDNA reads from the same blood draw. The donors were split into four age groups: young (average around 15 years), middle-aged (nearly 40), aged (over 55) and long-lived (approximately 80).

What the authors observed across the whole study: Estimates of total diversity based on one million sequenced T cells were regarded as lower bounds and as underestimates. There was a strong correlation between observed TCR beta diversity and the percentage of naive T cells measured by flow cytometry. Conclusive comparison of naive and antigen-experienced compartments was prevented by the profiling of bulk unsorted PBMCs. Observed TCR beta diversity per million T cells fell roughly linearly with age, and a significant reduction was already apparent by age about 43. The long-lived group showed more naive CD4+ T cells, fewer expanded clones and increased TCR diversity than the aged group, suggesting age selection. Because the CMV infection status of the donors was unknown, age-related changes in expanded clonotypes may potentially have been confounded.

The donors were some 36 Caucasian individuals from Russia, aged about 6 to 100 years, who were systemically healthy. Approximately 9.7 milliliters of peripheral blood were drawn from each donor into EDTA-treated Vacutainer tubes. Ficoll-Paque density-gradient centrifugation was used to isolate PBMCs, with at least 6.5 million per sample. Trizol reagent was used to extract total RNA from the PBMCs, yielding at least 5.5 micrograms per sample. Naive CD45RAhigh/CD27high T cell percentages were measured by flow cytometry on a PBMC aliquot from every donor. In this sample, this clonotype turned up a few times. What this receptor recognizes is not known. Base qualities are not recorded, but no much larger clone differs from it by a single base. To prepare the library, 5' RACE was applied. A second PCR of 7 to 11 cycles was performed with a sample-barcoded 5' primer and a J-beta primer mix. A unique molecular identifier was introduced onto each TCR beta cDNA molecule by a template-switch 5' adaptor carrying 12 random nucleotides. At least 3 million CDR3-containing paired-end reads were obtained from each sample. First-strand cDNA synthesis was performed from all RNA using the Mint cDNA synthesis kit, with priming by a TRBC-specific oligonucleotide. After uracil-DNA glycosylase treatment, a first 18-cycle PCR used universal primers M1SS and BC2_uni_R on all cDNA. As for the original processing: For normalization, 1 million high-quality reads, each with a distinct molecular identifier, were randomly selected from each sample. Instead of being binned into consensus sequences, reads with shared molecular identifiers were discarded. CDR3 identification, clonotype clustering and error correction used MiTCR with a Q25 quality threshold and the strictest error-elimination algorithm. Lower-bound total TCR beta diversity was estimated with a nonparametric unseen species model using Euler transformation. TCRdb's own reprocessing of the public reads used fastp at Q25 and MiXCR and kept productive beta chains. Every distinct CDR3 protein forms one entry, paired with its most common genes and DNA. None of the V and J calls come from the authors' own analysis; TCRdb made them. In all, the sample holds roughly 1.9 million distinct CDR3 sequences, and about two fifths of those were seen once. The ten largest clones add up to roughly 23% of the sample.

A distance of 18 bases separates the germline ends of V and J, which lose 1 base and 6 bases respectively. The CDR3 covers 16 residues, taking in both the cysteine and the phenylalanine. CDR3 DNA is the only sequence kept; it has 48 bases, read in frame from the first base. Via the germline V gene, CDR1 is SGHTA and CDR2 FQGNSA. Input material: blood. The rearranged chain carries TRBV7-2 and TRBJ1-2; TRBD1 is a possible D gene, resting on 6 matching bases. The TCR was taken from a human donor in good health. This receptor has the CDR3 CASSLDSAGAVNGYTF. The bases are TGTGCCAGCAGCTTAGACTCGGCGGGGGCGGTTAATGGCTACACCTTC.